A single sample is the source of the 8 T cell receptor beta chains below, sequenced in a study of long-term antiretroviral therapy in people with HIV. At survey level, the immunoSEQ assay was run in its v3.0 version. TCRdb keeps only in-frame clones here, not all; method: immunoSEQ multiplex PCR. The sample lists around 32,000 clones; 97% were seen once. This specimen was unsorted PBMCs, taken 7.6 years after starting antiretroviral therapy. These receptors all come from a man in his thirties or forties with HIV.

For this clone: The junction shows a germline mismatch at one end, possibly a read error. The V and J genes are TRBV6-6 and TRBJ2-7; D gene uncertain. This CDR3 has 14 residues. Per germline, CDR1 MNHNY and CDR2 SVGAGI (reference sequence). Here the CDR3 reads CASSDSGGDYEQYF. The CDR3, as DNA: TGTGCCAGCAGTGACTCGGGCGGTGACTACGAGCAGTACTTC.

J is TRBJ2-1 and V is TRBV9; D gene unclear. The CDR3 runs to 12 residues. Germline values: CDR1 SGDLS, CDR2 YYNGEE. Trimming cost V 0 bases and J 7 bases, with 5 bases left between them. The CDR3 region is CASSVVANEQFF. In nucleotides, the CDR3 is TGTGCCAGCAGCGTAGTAGCAAATGAGCAGTTCTTC.

The CDR3 bases are TGTGCCAGCAGTGACAAGCCATATTACGAGCAGTACTTC. This encodes CASSDKPYYEQYF. V is TRBV2 and J is TRBJ2-7, with D hard to call. V lost 3 bases to trimming and J lost 4 bases, with 10 bases between them. Germline V lookup: CDR1 SNHLY, CDR2 FYNNEI. The CDR3 runs 13 residues.

This chain uses TRBV25-1 with TRBJ1-2; no definite D call. Germline values: CDR1 MGHDK, CDR2 SYGVNS. This CDR3 has 11 residues. V gave up 9 bases and J gave up 4 bases, with 9 bases separating them. CDR3 in amino acids: CASQASYGYTF. CDR3 nucleotide sequence: TGTGCCAGTCAAGCTAGCTATGGCTACACCTTC.

The rearrangement joins TRBV6-1 to TRBJ2-2; 13 bases line up with TRBD2. This CDR3 comprises 13 residues. Germline V gene data show CDR1 as MNHNS and CDR2 as SASEGT. Trimming cost V 6 bases and J 15 bases; bases outside gene matches: 7. The CDR3 DNA follows: TGTGCCAGCAGGGCACTAGCGGGGGGGAGGGTGTTTTTT. This encodes CASRALAGGRVFF.

V and J are TRBV5-4 and TRBJ1-2; the match to TRBD1 covers 8 bases. Germline CDR1 SGHNT, CDR2 YYREEE (reference sequence). V lost 4 bases and J lost 3; bases outside the gene matches: 8. The CDR3 length is 15 residues. CDR3 bases: TGTGCCAGCAGCATCCTAGGACAGGGCGACTATGGCTACACCTTC. Translated, it gives CASSILGQGDYGYTF.

V and J are TRBV2 and TRBJ1-2, with D unresolved. The CDR3 covers 14 residues. The V end lost 7 bases, the J end lost 0 bases, and 12 bases lay between the germline ends. CDR1 SNHLY and CDR2 FYNNEI come from the germline V gene. The CDR3 region is CASKRESTNYGYTF. The CDR3 coding sequence is TGTGCCAGCAAAAGGGAGAGTACTAACTATGGCTACACCTTC. Supplemented by reference TRBV2 and TRBJ1-2, the full variable domain reads EPEVTQTPSHQVTQMGQEVILRCVPISNHLYFYWYRQILGQKVEFLVSFYNNEISEKSEIFDDQFSVERPDGSNFTLKIRSTKLEDSAMYFCASKRESTNYGYTFGSGTRLTVV.

The CDR3 sequence is CASSLDGQPGWTNEKLFF. The CDR3 coding sequence is TGTGCCAGCAGCTTAGATGGACAGCCAGGGTGGACGAATGAAAAACTGTTTTTT. The chain is built from TRBV7-9 and TRBJ1-4, with D tentatively TRBD1 (6 bases). V was pared by 1 base and J by 5 bases, with 20 bases between. Germline CDR1 reads SEHNR; CDR2 reads FQNEAQ (reference sequence). CDR3 length: 18 amino acids.